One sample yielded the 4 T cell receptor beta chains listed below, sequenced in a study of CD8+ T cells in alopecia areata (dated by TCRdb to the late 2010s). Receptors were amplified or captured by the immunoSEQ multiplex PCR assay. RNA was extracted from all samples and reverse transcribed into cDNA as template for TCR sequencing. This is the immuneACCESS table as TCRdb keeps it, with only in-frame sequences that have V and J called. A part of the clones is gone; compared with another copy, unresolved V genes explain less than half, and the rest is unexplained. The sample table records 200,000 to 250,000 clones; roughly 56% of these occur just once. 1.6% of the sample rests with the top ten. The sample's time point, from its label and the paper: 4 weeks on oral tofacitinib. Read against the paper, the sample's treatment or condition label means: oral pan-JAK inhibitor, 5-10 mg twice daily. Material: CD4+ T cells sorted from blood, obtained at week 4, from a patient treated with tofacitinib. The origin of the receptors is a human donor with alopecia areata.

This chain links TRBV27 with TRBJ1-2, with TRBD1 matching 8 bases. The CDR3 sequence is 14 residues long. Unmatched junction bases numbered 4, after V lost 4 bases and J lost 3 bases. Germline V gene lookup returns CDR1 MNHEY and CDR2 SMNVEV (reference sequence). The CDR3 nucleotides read TGTGCCAGCAGTTCGGGGACAGGCCACTATGGCTACACCTTC. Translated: CASSSGTGHYGYTF.

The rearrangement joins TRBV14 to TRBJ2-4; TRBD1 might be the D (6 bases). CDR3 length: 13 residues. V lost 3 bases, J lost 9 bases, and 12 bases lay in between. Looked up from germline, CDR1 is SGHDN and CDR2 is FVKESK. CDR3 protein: CASSQRQAGIQYF. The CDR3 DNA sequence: TGTGCCAGCAGCCAGCGACAGGCTGGCATTCAGTACTTC.

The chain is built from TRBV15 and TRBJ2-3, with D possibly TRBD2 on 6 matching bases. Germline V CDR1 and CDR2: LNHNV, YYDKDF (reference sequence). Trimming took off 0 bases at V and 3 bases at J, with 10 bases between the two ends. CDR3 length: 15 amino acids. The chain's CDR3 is CATSREGLRTDTQYF. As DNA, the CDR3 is TGTGCCACCAGCAGAGAGGGACTGAGAACAGATACGCAGTATTTT. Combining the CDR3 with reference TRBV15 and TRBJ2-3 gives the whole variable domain DAMVIQNPRYQVTQFGKPVTLSCSQTLNHNVMYWYQQKSSQAPKLLFHYYDKDFNNEADTPDNFQSRRPNTSFCFLDIRSPGLGDTAMYLCATSREGLRTDTQYFGPGTRLTVL.

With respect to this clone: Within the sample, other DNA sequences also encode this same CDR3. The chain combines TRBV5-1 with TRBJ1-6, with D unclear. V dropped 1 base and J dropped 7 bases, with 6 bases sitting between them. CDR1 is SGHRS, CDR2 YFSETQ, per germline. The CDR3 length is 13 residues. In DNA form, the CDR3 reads TGCGCCAGCAGCTTGCGGGGAAATTCACCCCTCCACTTT. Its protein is CASSLRGNSPLHF.